These 6 T cell receptor beta chains were all obtained from the same sample, sequenced in a study of beta chain features in type 1 diabetes. The study reverse transcribed the entire isolated RNA, so it sequenced expressed TCRB transcripts. Assay used: immunoSEQ multiplex PCR; TCRdb lists only in-frame clones, some missing. The sample contains about 900,000 clones, about a sixth of which appear only once. Input material: naive CD4+ T cells from blood. The source of these receptors is a young woman in good health.

The J gene is TRBJ2-2, the V gene TRBV5-1; 8 nucleotides align to TRBD2. V shed 1 base and J 7 bases; nucleotides not matched to a gene: 12. Germline-derived CDR1 and CDR2 are SGHRS and YFSETQ. This CDR3 has 17 residues. The CDR3 DNA reads TGCGCCAGCAGCTTGCGACCAGCGGGAGCTGGAAGCGGGGAGCTGTTTTTT. Its translation: CASSLRPAGAGSGELFF.

The sample holds a few counts of this clone. The chain links TRBV2 to TRBJ2-2, with D possibly being TRBD2 (6 bases). This CDR3 is built from 14 residues. Germline V CDR1 and CDR2: SNHLY, FYNNEI. Trimming removed 4 bases from V and 2 bases from J, with 8 bases in between. The CDR3 sequence is CASSGRGNTGELFF. The CDR3 DNA sequence: TGTGCCAGCAGTGGGAGGGGAAACACCGGGGAGCTGTTTTTT. Full variable domain (missing parts from reference TRBV2 and TRBJ2-2): EPEVTQTPSHQVTQMGQEVILRCVPISNHLYFYWYRQILGQKVEFLVSFYNNEISEKSEIFDDQFSVERPDGSNFTLKIRSTKLEDSAMYFCASSGRGNTGELFFGEGSRLTVL.

V and J are TRBV6-6 and TRBJ2-5; possibly TRBD1 for D (6 bases). Trimming shortened V by 9 bases and J by 7 bases, and 12 bases separated the two germline ends. This CDR3 is built from 11 residues. The germline CDR1 and CDR2 sequences are MNHNY and SVGAGI (reference sequence). CDR3 loop: CASGTIRTQYF. The CDR3 DNA reads as TGTGCCAGTGGGACAATCCGGACCCAGTACTTC.

This clone has just a few counts. The V call is TRBV28, the J call TRBJ1-5, with D perhaps TRBD1 (5 bases). Trimming shortened V by 1 base and J by 6 bases, and 13 bases separated the two germline ends. The CDR3 is 15 residues long. CDR1 MDHEN and CDR2 SYDVKM come from the germline V gene. CDR3 amino acids: CASSLSRGSRQPQHF. DNA of the CDR3: TGTGCCAGCAGTTTATCGAGGGGATCGCGTCAGCCCCAGCATTTT.

This clone was found a few times. The chain couples TRBV7-9 to TRBJ1-1; D ambiguous. CDR1 is SEHNR, CDR2 FQNEAQ, per germline (reference sequence). The CDR3 consists of 13 residues. The ends were cut back, 5 bases at V and 6 bases at J, with 13 bases in the middle. The DNA for the CDR3 is TGTGCCAGCAGCCTCGTTAGCAGTGCTGAAGCTTTCTTT. Translation gives CASSLVSSAEAFF.

This clone was recorded a few times. The CDR3 DNA reads TGTGCCAGCAGCAGCGTTTACGGGAGGGCGACAGATACGCAGTATTTT. This encodes CASSSVYGRATDTQYF. The chain links TRBV21-1 to TRBJ2-3; the table's D call, TRBD2, has no DNA check behind it. TRBV21-1 is annotated as a pseudogene. This CDR3 is 16 amino acids long.